The 22 T cell receptor beta chains in this list originate from one sample, sequenced in a study of CD8 T cells in ankylosing spondylitis. General study results and limits: One TCR beta motif, made up of roughly eight highly homologous variants, appeared characteristic of ankylosing spondylitis blood.

TCRdb processed the 5' RACE reads anew with MiXCR; each CDR3 protein has one entry. The repertoire holds about 220,000 distinct CDR3 sequences, with about 6.7% as singletons. No cognate antigen is known for these TCRs. The sequenced sample consisted of blood, either unsorted or a sorted T cell fraction (not recorded which). Receptors were obtained from a male donor with ankylosing spondylitis.

This clonotype appeared many times. The V call is TRBV7-8, the J call TRBJ2-1; 9 positions agree with TRBD1. This CDR3 comprises 14 residues. The V segment lost 5 bases and the J segment 10 bases; nucleotides outside the gene matches: 9. CDR1 and CDR2 (germline): SGHVS, FQNEAQ. In nucleotides, the CDR3 is TGTGCCAGCAGCGCGGACAGGGGAACGTGGGAGCAGTTCTTC. Its translation is CASSADRGTWEQFF.

The chain has TRBV6-1 and TRBJ2-3; 12 positions agree with TRBD2. The junction had 6 bases not matched to a gene; V was cut back by 2 bases and J by 6 bases. The CDR3 length is 16 residues. The germline CDR1 and CDR2 sequences are MNHNS and SASEGT. CDR3 in amino acids: CASSEFGLAGGDTQYF. In DNA form, the CDR3 reads TGTGCCAGCAGTGAATTCGGGCTAGCGGGGGGGGATACGCAGTATTTT.

The gene calls are TRBV12-3 or TRBV12-4 and TRBJ2-1; 9 bases match TRBD2. V lost 10 bases and J lost 6; bases outside the gene matches: 10. The CDR3 sequence is 14 residues long. The CDR3: CANSIGTSLNEQFF. DNA for the CDR3: TGTGCCAACTCGATCGGGACTAGCCTCAATGAGCAGTTCTTC.

The chain links TRBV13 to TRBJ2-2, with 9 nucleotides matching TRBD1. From germline, CDR1 is PRHDT and CDR2 FYEKMQ (reference sequence). The trim removed 5 bases at V and 6 bases at J, leaving 7 bases unmatched. The CDR3 consists of 15 residues. CDR3 in DNA: TGTGCCAGCAGCCAAGGGACAGGGAAGGCCGGGGAGCTGTTTTTT. It yields the protein CASSQGTGKAGELFF.

The rearrangement uses TRBV24-1 and TRBJ2-5; 9 bases map to TRBD2. Germline CDR1 reads KGHDR; CDR2 reads SFDVKD. The length of the CDR3 is 14 residues. Trimming cost V 9 bases and J 5 bases; bases outside gene matches: 9. This CDR3 reads CATSSSGTRETQYF. The DNA of the CDR3 is TGTGCCACCTCGTCTAGCGGGACGAGGGAGACCCAGTACTTC.

This clonotype was counted many times. The gene calls are TRBV12-3 or TRBV12-4 and TRBJ2-1; 13 bases are a match to TRBD2. V dropped 4 bases and J dropped 5; count of bases not matched to a gene: 2. The CDR3 contains 15 residues. CDR3 sequence (DNA): TGTGCCAGCAGTTGGGGACTAGCGGGAAACAATGAGCAGTTCTTC. Protein product: CASSWGLAGNNEQFF.

In its sample, this clonotype was seen many times. The chain is built from TRBV10-3 and TRBJ2-1; D may be TRBD1 (6 bases). Germline V gene data show CDR1 as ENHRY and CDR2 as SYGVKD. CDR3 length equals 12 residues. Trimming removed 6 bases from V and 10 bases from J, with 13 bases in between. CDR3 region: CAIRPGVGEQFF. CDR3 bases: TGTGCCATCAGACCAGGGGTGGGCGAGCAGTTCTTC.

This clonotype was detected ten times or more. The chain recombines TRBV27 with TRBJ1-6; tentative D call: TRBD1 (5 bases). In germline, CDR1 is MNHEY, CDR2 SMNVEV (reference sequence). V lost 8 bases and J lost 8, with 13 bases in between. The CDR3 is made up of 13 amino acids. The CDR3 protein is CASGIQGYSPLHF. CDR3 DNA sequence: TGTGCCAGCGGTATCCAGGGTTATTCACCCCTCCACTTT.

About this clonotype itself: One end of the junction is discordant with germline, which a read error may explain. The chain is built from TRBV24-1 and TRBJ2-1, with D hard to call. Looked up from germline, CDR1 is KGHDR and CDR2 is SFDVKD. The CDR3 loop spans 13 amino acids. The CDR3 nucleotides are TGTGCCACCAATGATCCCTACTACAATGAGCAGTTCTTC. Its translation: CATNDPYYNEQFF.

This clonotype was detected many times. CDR3 DNA: TGTGCCAGCAGTGCAAGCGGGCCTAGCTCCTACGAGCAGTACTTC. Residues: CASSASGPSSYEQYF. V and J are TRBV6-2 or TRBV6-3 and TRBJ2-7, with D tentatively TRBD2 (6 bases). CDR1 and CDR2 (germline): MNHEY, SVGEGT. V was pared by 5 bases and J by 0 bases, with 14 bases between. This CDR3 spans 15 amino acids.

Only a few counts were recorded for this clonotype. The genes are TRBV20-1 and TRBJ2-7, with TRBD2 identical over 12 bases. Germline-derived CDR1 and CDR2 are DFQATT and SNEGSKA (reference sequence). The CDR3 sequence is 15 residues long. V trimming: 0 bases; J trimming: 3 bases; junction bases outside the gene matches: 3. The CDR3 spells CSARDLTSGSYEQYF. Here the CDR3 DNA reads TGCAGTGCTAGAGATCTGACTAGCGGGAGCTACGAGCAGTACTTC.

This clonotype was detected ten times or more. CDR3 bases: TGTGCTAGTGGTTTGGTACGTGTGGAGGGCGGAAGCACCGGGGAGCTGTTTTTT. Amino acids: CASGLVRVEGGSTGELFF. The V call is TRBV12-5, the J call TRBJ2-2; TRBD2 might be the D (6 bases). The CDR3 contains 18 residues. Germline V gene sequence: CDR1 LGHNT, CDR2 FRNRAP. Trimming removed 0 bases from V and 4 bases from J, with 18 bases in between.

This clonotype appeared many times. This sequence joins TRBV27 and TRBJ2-3; the D is unclear. Germline V gene data show CDR1 as MNHEY and CDR2 as SMNVEV (reference sequence). The V end lost 3 bases, the J end lost 2 bases, and 12 bases lay between the germline ends. This CDR3 has 15 residues. The CDR3 reads CASSFYLGPTDTQYF. The CDR3 DNA is TGTGCCAGCAGTTTCTATTTAGGACCCACAGATACGCAGTATTTT.

This clonotype came up many times. The chain carries TRBV28 and TRBJ2-1, with D uncertain. Germline V gene lookup returns CDR1 MDHEN and CDR2 SYDVKM. V lost 5 bases and J 2 bases, leaving 10 bases between the germline ends. This CDR3 comprises 14 residues. This CDR3 is CASSRIYPYNEQFF. For the CDR3, the DNA is TGTGCCAGCAGTCGTATTTACCCCTACAATGAGCAGTTCTTC.

This clonotype was detected only a few times. V and J are TRBV9 and TRBJ1-2; no clear D gene. V was pared by 4 bases and J by 0 bases, with 13 bases between. The CDR3 runs 15 residues. The germline V gene encodes CDR1 SGDLS and CDR2 YYNGEE. CDR3 loop: CASSPQQRTNYGYTF. CDR3 DNA: TGTGCCAGCAGCCCTCAACAGCGTACTAACTATGGCTACACCTTC.

This clonotype was counted at least ten times. This sequence joins TRBV12-3 or TRBV12-4 and TRBJ2-2, with D hard to call. Trimming removed 5 bases from V and 5 bases from J, with 15 bases in between. This CDR3 comprises 15 residues. This chain's CDR3 is CASSLVARGTGELFF. In DNA, the CDR3 is TGTGCCAGCAGTCTCGTAGCCCGTGGTACCGGGGAGCTGTTTTTT.

This clonotype was recorded at least ten times. The chain has TRBV4-1 and TRBJ2-5; 7 bases map to TRBD1. The germline gives CDR1 MGHRA, CDR2 YSYEKL. This CDR3 has 13 residues. The J segment lost 3 bases and the V segment lost 5 bases, leaving 3 bases of the junction unmatched. The CDR3 bases are TGCGCCAGCAGCTTTGGGACAGAAGAGACCCAGTACTTC. It codes for CASSFGTEETQYF.

The sample holds many counts of this clonotype. The chain employs TRBV27 and TRBJ1-5; D not resolved. Trimming left V 2 bases short and J 4 bases short, with 12 bases between. Germline loops: CDR1 MNHEY, CDR2 SMNVEV (reference sequence). The CDR3 has 15 amino acids. The CDR3 coding sequence is TGTGCCAGCAGTTTAGTACCTGCACGGAATCAGCCCCAGCATTTT. Its protein product is CASSLVPARNQPQHF.

CDR3: CASSAPGSEQFF. CDR3 in DNA: TGTGCCAGTAGTGCACCAGGCAGCGAGCAGTTCTTC. This chain uses TRBV19 with TRBJ2-1; D unresolved. Trimming took off 5 bases at V and 10 bases at J, with 12 bases between the two ends. Germline V gene sequence: CDR1 LNHDA, CDR2 SQIVND (reference sequence). The CDR3 consists of 12 residues.

As concerns this clonotype: A read error is possible here, since a much larger clone lies one base away. The chain uses TRBV18 and TRBJ2-3; 14 bases are a match to TRBD2. From germline, CDR1 is KGHSH and CDR2 LQKENI. V dropped 7 bases and J dropped 2; count of bases not matched to a gene: 5. The CDR3 spans 16 residues. CDR3 coding DNA: TGTGCCAGCTTACGACTAGCGGGAGGGGACACAGATACGCAGTATTTT. Encoded protein: CASLRLAGGDTDTQYF.

This clonotype came up a few times. The chain employs TRBV7-9 and TRBJ2-5; D unresolved. With 5 bases removed from V and 5 bases from J, the gap between germline ends came to 12 bases. The CDR3 is made up of 13 amino acids. CDR1 is SEHNR and CDR2 is FQNEAQ in the germline V gene (reference sequence). The DNA of the CDR3 is TGTGCCAGCAGCCGAATATTAGGCGAGACCCAGTACTTC. This translates into CASSRILGETQYF.

This clonotype was recorded many times. V and J are TRBV11-2 and TRBJ2-7; D gene uncertain. The germline V gene has CDR1 SGHAT and CDR2 FQNNGV. The CDR3 is 13 residues long. The germline V and J ends were trimmed by 6 bases and 4 bases, with 13 bases remaining between them. The CDR3, as DNA: TGTGCCAGCAGAAGCAGCACTGAGTACGAGCAGTACTTC. It is translated as CASRSSTEYEQYF.